This TCR beta chain came from a study of regulatory T cells in long-lasting Graves disease. Study-level points and caveats: Preferential use of TRBV28, TRBJ1-2 and TRBJ2-5 was seen in persistent disease.

The time point: newly diagnosed GD, antithyroid drugs for less than 3 months. PBMC-derived RNA was used for the TCR library. The authors built TCR beta libraries using iRepertoire HTBI primers and Arm-PCR of CDR3 regions. TCRdb called the multiplex PCR reads again in MiXCR, with one record for every CDR3 protein. The table has some 490,000 distinct CDR3 sequences, about 11% seen once. There are 14 residues in the CDR3. V shed 5 bases, J shed 4 bases, and the junction held 4 bases outside the gene matches. Germline CDR1 MNHEY, CDR2 SMNVEV (reference sequence). A note on this clonotype: Its antigen is unidentified.

The data also belong to a second study, concerning T cells in Graves' hyperthyroidism and ophthalmopathy. In that study: The hyperthyroidism patients had all been newly diagnosed, and their disease duration was under 2 months. Their ages ranged from 18 to 65 years. Most thyroid-expanded clonotypes above 0.001 were also found in blood. Ophthalmopathy prediction by the model preceded onset by a median approximately 5.9 months.

The clonotype comes from a woman younger than 45 with Graves disease. The source material was peripheral blood mononuclear cells (PBMCs), sampled at new diagnosis, from a patient treated with antithyroid drugs. The rearrangement links TRBV27 to TRBJ2-1; 8 nucleotides align to TRBD1. Written as DNA, the CDR3 is TGTGCCAGCAGTGTGGGACAGGAATACAATGAGCAGTTCTTC. Its translation is CASSVGQEYNEQFF.